This TCR beta chain was documented in a study of T cell clonality in common variable immunodeficiency. Overall study findings and caveats: CVID subjects showed higher TCRbeta clonality than healthy controls.

Most patients and controls had Caucasian heritage. The germline V gene has CDR1 LNHDA and CDR2 SQIVND (reference sequence). The CDR3 is 15 amino acids. Data came from immunoSEQ multiplex PCR; TCRdb stores just in-frame clones and leaves some out. The table lists approximately 37,000 clones, with no singletons. Of note for this clone: The antigen is undetermined. The read falls 3 residues short of the CDR3 end, and the missing part is taken from the germline J gene.

The source is a person aged 18-70 years in good health. The sample consisted of peripheral blood mononuclear cells. The chain combines TRBV19 with TRBJ1-1; TRBD1 is a possible D gene (6 bases). The CDR3 DNA, read in part, is TGTGCCAGTAGTATCGCAGGGGTTGCCAAAAACATT. Its protein is CASSIAGVAKNI. From start to end, the CDR3 is CASSIAGVAKNIAFF.